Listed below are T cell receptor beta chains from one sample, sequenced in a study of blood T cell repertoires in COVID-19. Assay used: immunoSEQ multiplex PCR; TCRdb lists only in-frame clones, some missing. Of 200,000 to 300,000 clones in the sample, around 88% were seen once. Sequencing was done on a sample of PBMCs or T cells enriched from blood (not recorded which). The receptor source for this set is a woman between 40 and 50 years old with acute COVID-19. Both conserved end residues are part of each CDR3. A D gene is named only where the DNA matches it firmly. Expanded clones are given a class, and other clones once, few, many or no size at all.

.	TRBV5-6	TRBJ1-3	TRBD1	CASSRGQGVIGNTIYF	TGTGCCAGCAGTCGGGGACAGGGGGTGATTGGAAACACCATATATTTT
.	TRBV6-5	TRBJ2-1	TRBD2	CASSLGVAGNEQFF	TGTGCCAGCAGCCTTGGGGTAGCGGGGAATGAGCAGTTCTTC
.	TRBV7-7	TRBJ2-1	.	CASSLDRIGEQFF	TGTGCTAGCAGCTTAGACAGGATTGGTGAGCAGTTCTTC
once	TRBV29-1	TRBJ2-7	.	CSVEGGGRYEQYF	TGCAGCGTTGAGGGGGGTGGGAGATACGAGCAGTACTTC
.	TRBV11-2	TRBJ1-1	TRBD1	CASGETGSYTEAFF	TGTGCCAGCGGAGAGACAGGGAGCTACACTGAAGCTTTCTTT
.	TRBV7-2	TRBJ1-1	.	CASTRQVGTEAFF	TGTGCCAGCACAAGACAGGTTGGAACTGAAGCTTTCTTT
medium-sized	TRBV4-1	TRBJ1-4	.	CASSRGGATNEKLFF	TGCGCCAGCAGCCGGGGGGGTGCAACTAATGAAAAACTGTTTTTT
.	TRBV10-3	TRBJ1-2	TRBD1	CAIMAEGARGYTF	TGTGCCATCATGGCAGAGGGGGCAAGGGGCTACACCTTC
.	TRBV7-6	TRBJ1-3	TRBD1	CASSLGTGGSAFSGNTIYF	TGTGCCAGCAGCCTTGGGACAGGGGGCTCGGCCTTCTCTGGAAACACCATATATTTT
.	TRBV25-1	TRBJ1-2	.	CASKSAGTNYGYTF	TGTGCCAGCAAATCGGCTGGGACAAACTATGGCTACACCTTC
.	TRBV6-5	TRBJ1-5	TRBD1	CASSYGRGDQPQHF	TGTGCCAGCAGTTATGGCAGGGGGGATCAGCCCCAGCATTTT
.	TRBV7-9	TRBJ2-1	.	CASSTLAGAASYNEQFF	TGTGCCAGCAGCACCCTCGCAGGGGCCGCATCCTACAATGAGCAGTTCTTC
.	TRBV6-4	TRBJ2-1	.	CASSRDGGDNEQFF	TGTGCCAGCAGTCGGGACGGGGGTGACAATGAGCAGTTCTTC
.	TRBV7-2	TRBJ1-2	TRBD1	CASSLPEGTGISYGYTF	TGTGCCAGCAGCTTACCCGAAGGGACAGGAATTTCCTATGGCTACACCTTC
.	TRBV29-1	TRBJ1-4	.	CSGGDEKLFF	TGCAGCGGCGGTGATGAAAAACTGTTTTTT
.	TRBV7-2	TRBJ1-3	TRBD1	CASSWYRGTSGNTIYF	TGTGCCAGCAGCTGGTACAGGGGCACCTCTGGAAACACCATATATTTT
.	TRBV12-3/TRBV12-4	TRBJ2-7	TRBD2	CASGDLAGYEQYF	TGTGCGAGCGGGGATCTGGCGGGGTACGAGCAGTACTTC
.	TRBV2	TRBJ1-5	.	CASSDWTVNQPQHF	TGTGCCAGCAGTGACTGGACTGTGAATCAGCCCCAGCATTTT
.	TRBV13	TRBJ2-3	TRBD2	CASSFPIRTSGGDTQYF	TGTGCCAGCAGCTTCCCAATAAGGACTAGCGGGGGGGATACGCAGTATTTT
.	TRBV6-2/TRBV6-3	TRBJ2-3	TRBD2	CASSYPSGGFSDTQYF	TGTGCCAGCAGTTACCCTAGCGGGGGATTCTCAGATACGCAGTATTTT
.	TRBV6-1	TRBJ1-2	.	CASSEGEGVYGYTF	TGTGCCAGCAGTGAAGGGGAGGGGGTATATGGCTACACCTTC
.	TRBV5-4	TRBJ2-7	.	CASSFRGQLYEQYF	TGTGCCAGCAGCTTTCGCGGACAGCTCTACGAGCAGTACTTC
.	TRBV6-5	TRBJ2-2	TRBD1	CASKGQGLTGELFF	TGTGCCAGCAAGGGACAGGGGCTGACCGGGGAGCTGTTTTTT
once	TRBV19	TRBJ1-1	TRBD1	CASRNSIGGHRLEAFF	TGTGCCAGTAGGAATTCAATAGGGGGCCATCGACTTGAAGCTTTCTTT
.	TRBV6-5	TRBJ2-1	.	CASSPVAGGMREQFF	TGTGCCAGCAGTCCCGTGGCAGGAGGTATGAGGGAGCAGTTCTTC
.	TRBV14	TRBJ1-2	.	CASSQERGLGGYTF	TGTGCCAGCAGCCAAGAAAGGGGGTTGGGTGGCTACACCTTC
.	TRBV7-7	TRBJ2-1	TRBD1	CASSTGTAYNEQFF	TGTGCTAGCAGCACCGGGACAGCTTACAATGAGCAGTTCTTC
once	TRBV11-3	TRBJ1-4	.	CASSTEAGATNEKLFF	TGTGCCAGCAGCACTGAGGCGGGGGCAACTAATGAAAAACTGTTTTTT
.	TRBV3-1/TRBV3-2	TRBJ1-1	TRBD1	CASSRRTGRDTEAFF	TGTGCCAGCAGCAGACGGACAGGAAGAGACACTGAAGCTTTCTTT
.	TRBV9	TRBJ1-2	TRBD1	CASALGQGAGGYTF	TGTGCCAGCGCGTTGGGACAGGGGGCCGGTGGCTACACCTTC
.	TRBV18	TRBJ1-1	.	CASSSGRATEAFF	TGTGCCAGCTCATCAGGGAGGGCCACTGAAGCTTTCTTT
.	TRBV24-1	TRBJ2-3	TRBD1	CAINGQGGTDTQYF	TGTGCCATTAATGGACAGGGCGGCACAGATACGCAGTATTTT
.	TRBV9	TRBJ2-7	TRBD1	CASSVEGAGPTYEQYF	TGTGCCAGCAGCGTAGAGGGGGCAGGGCCAACCTACGAGCAGTACTTC
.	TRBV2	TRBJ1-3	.	CASSEGGSSGNTIYF	TGTGCCAGCAGTGAAGGCGGCTCCTCTGGAAACACCATATATTTT
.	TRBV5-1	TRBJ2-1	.	CASTVQSVYNEQFF	TGCGCCAGCACGGTCCAGAGCGTTTACAATGAGCAGTTCTTC
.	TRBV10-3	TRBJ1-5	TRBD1	CAISKQGVDNQPQHF	TGTGCCATCAGTAAACAGGGGGTTGACAATCAGCCCCAGCATTTT
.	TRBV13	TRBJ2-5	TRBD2	CASRGGGLAETQETQYF	TGTGCCAGCCGGGGCGGGGGACTAGCAGAAACCCAAGAGACCCAGTACTTC
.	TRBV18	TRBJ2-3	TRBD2	CASSPSYTSGASTDTQYF	TGTGCCAGCTCACCATCCTATACGAGCGGGGCTAGCACAGATACGCAGTATTTT
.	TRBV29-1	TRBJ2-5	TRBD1	CSVDKATGFGETQYF	TGCAGCGTCGATAAGGCGACAGGGTTTGGAGAGACCCAGTACTTC
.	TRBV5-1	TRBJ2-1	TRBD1	CASSQGQFNEQFF	TGCGCCAGCAGCCAGGGACAGTTCAATGAGCAGTTCTTC
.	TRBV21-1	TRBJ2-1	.	CASSERSGGAQDEQFF	TGTGCCAGCAGCGAAAGGTCGGGGGGGGCCCAGGATGAGCAGTTCTTC
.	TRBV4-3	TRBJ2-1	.	CASSQAGQSSYNEQFF	TGCGCCAGCAGCCAAGCAGGACAGAGCTCCTACAATGAGCAGTTCTTC
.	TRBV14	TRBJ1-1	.	CASSQLMWGQTEAFF	TGTGCCAGCAGCCAGTTGATGTGGGGGCAGACTGAAGCTTTCTTT
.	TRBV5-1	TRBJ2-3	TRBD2	CASSPGTSGGPKRTDTQYF	TGCGCCAGCAGCCCCGGGACTAGCGGGGGGCCGAAACGCACAGATACGCAGTATTTT
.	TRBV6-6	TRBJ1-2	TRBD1	CASSYSSDRVYGYTF	TGTGCCAGCAGTTACTCGAGTGACAGGGTGTATGGCTACACCTTC
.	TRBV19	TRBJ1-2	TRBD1	CASSTSTGEVFGYTF	TGTGCCAGTAGTACCTCAACAGGGGAGGTGTTCGGCTACACCTTC
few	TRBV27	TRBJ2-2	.	CASRATVTGELFF	TGTGCCAGCAGAGCCACAGTCACCGGGGAGCTGTTTTTT
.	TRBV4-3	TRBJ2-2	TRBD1	CASSRLGQGSTGELFF	TGCGCCAGCAGCCGCCTGGGACAGGGCAGCACCGGGGAGCTGTTTTTT